A single sample gave rise to the 10 T cell receptor beta chains below, sequenced in a study of blood T cell repertoires in COVID-19. Sequencing was performed with immunoSEQ multiplex PCR; in TCRdb, only in-frame clones are kept and a portion is missing. The sample has around 120,000 clones, about 78% seen once; the top ten hold about 2.1%. Sequenced sample: peripheral blood. Receptors originate from a man aged 65 to 79 with acute or convalescent COVID-19.

The rearrangement uses TRBV15 and TRBJ2-5, with 7 nucleotides matching TRBD2. The CDR3 has 15 residues. With V trimmed by 5 bases and J by 1 base, 7 bases remained unmatched. Germline loops: CDR1 LNHNV, CDR2 YYDKDF (reference sequence). Here the CDR3 reads CATSRPGTTQETQYF. CDR3 nucleotide sequence: TGTGCCACCAGCCGACCCGGGACTACCCAAGAGACCCAGTACTTC. The variable domain in full, with the rest retrieved from reference TRBV15 and TRBJ2-5, is DAMVIQNPRYQVTQFGKPVTLSCSQTLNHNVMYWYQQKSSQAPKLLFHYYDKDFNNEADTPDNFQSRRPNTSFCFLDIRSPGLGDTAMYLCATSRPGTTQETQYFGPGTRLLVL.

This clone was seen only a few times. The chain joins TRBV2 to TRBJ1-4; 7 bases are shared with TRBD1. The ends lost 10 bases at V and 2 bases at J; junction bases unmatched: 1. Germline V gene sequence: CDR1 SNHLY, CDR2 FYNNEI. This CDR3 is built from 12 residues. CDR3 coding DNA: TGTGCCACAGGGGGGACTAATGAAAAACTGTTTTTT. Residues: CATGGTNEKLFF.

This clone was found a few times. The chain employs TRBV7-6 and TRBJ2-1; 11 nucleotides line up with TRBD2. The CDR3 loop spans 16 amino acids. Unmatched junction bases numbered 6, after V lost 5 bases and J lost 3 bases. Germline V gene data show CDR1 as SGHVS and CDR2 as FNYEAQ. DNA of the CDR3: TGTGCCAGCAGCCTCAGACTAGCGGGGAGCTACAATGAGCAGTTCTTC. Translating it yields CASSLRLAGSYNEQFF.

This rearrangement joins TRBV4-1 to TRBJ2-4, with a possible D match to TRBD1 (5 bases). V was clipped by 0 bases and J by 0 bases, with 9 bases between them. The CDR3 runs to 16 residues. Germline values: CDR1 MGHRA, CDR2 YSYEKL. The CDR3 reads CASSQDPGLAKNIQYF. In DNA, the CDR3 is TGCGCCAGCAGCCAAGATCCAGGGCTAGCCAAAAACATTCAGTACTTC.

The chain combines TRBV5-1 with TRBJ2-1; the match to TRBD2 covers 9 bases. The V and J ends lost 4 bases and 4 bases, in that order; junction bases with no gene match: 6. Germline V gene lookup returns CDR1 SGHRS and CDR2 YFSETQ. The CDR3 is 15 amino acids. The DNA for the CDR3 is TGCGCCAGCAGCCCCGACAGCGGGGGGTACAATGAGCAGTTCTTC. It codes for CASSPDSGGYNEQFF.

The rearrangement uses TRBV7-6 and TRBJ1-3; D unclear. Trimming removed 7 bases at V and 0 bases at J, with 10 bases between. From germline, CDR1 is SGHVS and CDR2 FNYEAQ. The CDR3 has 14 amino acids. Written as DNA, the CDR3 is TGTGCCAGCACCAAGGGAGACTCTGGAAACACCATATATTTT. It is translated as CASTKGDSGNTIYF.

The rearrangement links TRBV7-2 to TRBJ1-5; 7 bases map to TRBD1. The CDR3 covers 15 residues. Germline trimming cut 5 bases from V and 5 bases from J; bases unmatched to any gene: 9. The germline gives CDR1 SGHTA, CDR2 FQGNSA. The CDR3 DNA sequence: TGTGCCAGCAGCATCAACAGGGGACTTGATCAGCCCCAGCATTTT. This codes for CASSINRGLDQPQHF.

The V gene is TRBV2, the J gene TRBJ1-2; 10 positions match TRBD1. Germline assignment: CDR1 SNHLY and CDR2 FYNNEI. CDR3 length equals 15 residues. V shed 5 bases and J 4 bases; nucleotides not matched to a gene: 7. The CDR3 nucleotides read TGTGCCAGCAGTCGGGACAGGGGAGGCGGCTATGGCTACACCTTC. This translates into CASSRDRGGGYGYTF. Variable domain in full (rest from reference TRBV2 and TRBJ1-2): EPEVTQTPSHQVTQMGQEVILRCVPISNHLYFYWYRQILGQKVEFLVSFYNNEISEKSEIFDDQFSVERPDGSNFTLKIRSTKLEDSAMYFCASSRDRGGGYGYTFGSGTRLTVV.

The chain links TRBV24-1 to TRBJ1-1; D unclear. This CDR3 region has 15 residues. V was cut by 6 bases and J by 4 bases, with 17 bases left in between. Germline assignment: CDR1 KGHDR and CDR2 SFDVKD. CDR3 coding DNA: TGTGCCACCAGTTCGGCTGGGTCCGGGAGCACTGAAGCTTTCTTT. Translation gives CATSSAGSGSTEAFF.

The rearrangement joins TRBV7-2 to TRBJ1-2; 7 bases line up with TRBD1. J lost 2 bases, V lost 3 bases, and 3 bases had no gene match. Germline loops: CDR1 SGHTA, CDR2 FQGNSA. CDR3 length equals 14 residues. Here the CDR3 reads CASSFGTANYGYTF. Here the CDR3 DNA reads TGTGCCAGCAGCTTTGGGACAGCCAACTATGGCTACACCTTC.